The 30 T cell receptor beta chains below all came from one sample that was sequenced in a study of blood T cells in healthy people across ages (dated by TCRdb to between 2014 and 2016). Receptor libraries were prepared by 5' RACE. Sequencer: Illumina HiSeq 2500. A second PCR of about 7 to 12 cycles was run with a J-beta primer mix and a sample-barcoded 5' primer. Through fastp at Q25 and MiXCR, TCRdb rebuilt clones from the public reads, retaining in-frame beta chains. One record per CDR3 amino acid sequence lists the most common genes and DNA. The sample data list 1.5 million to 2 million distinct CDR3 sequences, and about 50% of these were observed just once. Clones ranked in the top ten supply less than 2.5% of the sample. Sequencing was done on a sample of blood. These receptors all come from a woman aged 35 to 49 in good health.

The chain joins TRBV12-3 or TRBV12-4 to TRBJ1-4; tentatively, D is TRBD1 (6 bases). The CDR3 runs 14 residues. V lost 4 bases to trimming and J lost 7 bases, with 13 bases between them. CDR3 region: CASSSGAEGEKLFF. The CDR3 DNA is TGTGCCAGCAGTTCGGGGGCCGAAGGTGAAAAACTGTTTTTT.

The chain employs TRBV28 and TRBJ2-1, with 16 bases aligning to TRBD2. Trimming at V came to 6 bases and at J to 8 bases, leaving 7 bases not matched to a gene. The CDR3 is 16 residues long. Germline V gives CDR1 MDHEN, CDR2 SYDVKM. CDR3 residues: CASSPGTSGGVHEQFF. CDR3 nucleotide sequence: TGTGCCAGCAGCCCCGGGACTAGCGGGGGGGTACATGAGCAGTTCTTC.

The chain couples TRBV9 to TRBJ2-5; D perhaps matches TRBD1 (6 bases). V was pared by 0 bases and J by 6 bases, with 9 bases between. The CDR3 has 13 amino acids. Germline V CDR1 and CDR2: SGDLS, YYNGEE. The CDR3 loop is CASSVAWDKTQYF. As DNA, the CDR3 is TGTGCCAGCAGCGTAGCCTGGGACAAGACCCAGTACTTC.

CDR3 region: CASSYSRGCTEAFF. The CDR3 DNA is TGTGCCAGCAGTTACTCCAGGGGGTGCACTGAAGCTTTCTTT. The gene calls are TRBV6-5 and TRBJ1-1, with 7 bases identical to TRBD1. With 0 bases clipped from V and 4 bases from J, the junction kept 2 bases outside the gene matches. The CDR3 loop spans 14 amino acids. Germline V gene data show CDR1 as MNHEY and CDR2 as SVGAGI.

The chain uses TRBV29-1 and TRBJ2-5; the D is unclear. Germline-derived CDR1 and CDR2 are SQVTM and ANQGSEA. The CDR3 is made up of 12 amino acids. V gave up 6 bases and J gave up 2 bases, with 10 bases separating them. The CDR3 bases are TGCAGCGTAAGGTGGGGACAAGAGACCCAGTACTTC. Residues: CSVRWGQETQYF.

In regard to this clonotype: The junction departs from germline at one end; a sequencing error may be responsible. Here the CDR3 DNA reads TGCAACGTTGTTACAGGGGCCTACGAGCAGTACTTC. Translated, it gives CNVVTGAYEQYF. The chain carries TRBV29-1 and TRBJ2-7, with 7 nucleotides matching TRBD1. This CDR3 is 12 amino acids long. The germline V gene has CDR1 SQVTM and CDR2 ANQGSEA.

The rearrangement links TRBV5-6 to TRBJ1-6; D uncertain. Germline V gene sequence: CDR1 SGHDT, CDR2 YYEEEE. CDR3 size: 15 residues. V lost 0 bases, J lost 6 bases, and 10 bases lay in between. In DNA form, the CDR3 reads TGTGCCAGCAGCTTGGGAGCGGCGAGTAATTCACCCCTCCACTTT. Translating gives CASSLGAASNSPLHF. Drawing the rest from reference TRBV5-6 and TRBJ1-6, the complete variable domain is DAGVTQSPTHLIKTRGQQVTLRCSPKSGHDTVSWYQQALGQGPQFIFQYYEEEERQRGNFPDRFSGHQFPNYSSELNVNALLLGDSALYLCASSLGAASNSPLHFGNGTRLTVT.

The chain combines TRBV7-2 with TRBJ1-4; D remains ambiguous. The CDR3 consists of 15 residues. V shed 5 bases and J shed 6 bases, with 16 bases lying between them. Germline CDR1 and CDR2: SGHTA and FQGNSA. CDR3 sequence: CASSLRDRLDEKLFF. The CDR3 nucleotides are TGTGCCAGCAGCCTAAGAGACCGTTTGGATGAAAAACTGTTTTTT.

The chain employs TRBV5-1 and TRBJ1-2; 11 bases map to TRBD1. V shed 0 bases and J 9 bases; nucleotides not matched to a gene: 4. This CDR3 spans 14 amino acids. Per germline, CDR1 SGHRS and CDR2 YFSETQ. CDR3 bases: TGCGCCAGCAGCTTGGGGGGACAGGGGGATCGCTACACCTTC. Translating it yields CASSLGGQGDRYTF.

The CDR3 protein is CASSFPPASYEQYF. As DNA, the CDR3 is TGTGCCAGCAGTTTTCCCCCAGCCTCCTACGAGCAGTACTTC. The J gene is TRBJ2-7, the V gene TRBV28; no clear D. The CDR3 is 14 residues long. Germline V gives CDR1 MDHEN, CDR2 SYDVKM. V was clipped by 3 bases and J by 0 bases, with 9 bases between them.

This clonotype has only a few counts. The rearrangement joins TRBV12-5 to TRBJ2-7; no firm D call. V was cut by 1 base and J by 6 bases, with 16 bases left in between. This CDR3 is built from 15 residues. CDR1 and CDR2 (germline): LGHNT, FRNRAP. The CDR3 DNA reads as TGTGCTAGTGGTTTGGCAGACACTAAGAAGTGCGAGCAGTACTTC. Its protein product is CASGLADTKKCEQYF.

This clonotype was found a few times. The gene calls are TRBV7-8 and TRBJ2-5; no clear D gene. There are 15 residues in the CDR3. V lost 0 bases and J 0 bases, leaving 8 bases between the germline ends. Germline-derived CDR1 and CDR2 are SGHVS and FQNEAQ. The CDR3 spells CASSLALGYQETQYF. The CDR3 DNA sequence: TGTGCCAGCAGCTTAGCCCTAGGGTACCAAGAGACCCAGTACTTC.

J is TRBJ2-7 and V is TRBV11-1, with D unresolved. CDR3 length: 15 residues. Germline CDR1 SGHAT, CDR2 FQDESV (reference sequence). V lost 1 base and J 0 bases, leaving 10 bases between the germline ends. CDR3 coding DNA: TGTGCCAGCAGCTTAGAAAGACATAGCTCCTACGAGCAGTACTTC. It codes for CASSLERHSSYEQYF. The variable domain in full, completed from reference TRBV11-1 and TRBJ2-7, reads EAEVAQSPRYKITEKSQAVAFWCDPISGHATLYWYRQILGQGPELLVQFQDESVVDDSQLPKDRFSAERLKGVDSTLKIQPAELGDSAMYLCASSLERHSSYEQYFGPGTRLTVT.

The V call is TRBV6-5, the J call TRBJ1-2; 11 nucleotides match TRBD1. CDR1 and CDR2 from the germline V gene are MNHEY and SVGAGI. The CDR3 consists of 15 residues. Trimming removed 4 bases from V and 2 bases from J; junction bases left unmatched: 3. The CDR3 reads CASSLWTGGNYGYTF. The CDR3 DNA reads as TGTGCCAGCAGTTTGTGGACAGGGGGCAACTATGGCTACACCTTC.

The chain has TRBV6-5 and TRBJ1-1; 9 nucleotides agree with TRBD1. V gave up 2 bases and J gave up 0 bases; unmatched junction bases: 4. The CDR3 consists of 16 residues. The germline V gene has CDR1 MNHEY and CDR2 SVGAGI. The CDR3 loop reads CASSYGTGNVNTEAFF. Written as DNA, the CDR3 is TGTGCCAGCAGTTACGGGACAGGGAATGTGAACACTGAAGCTTTCTTT.

The chain carries TRBV20-1 and TRBJ1-4, with a possible D match to TRBD1 (5 bases). CDR1 is DFQATT, CDR2 SNEGSKA, per germline (reference sequence). The ends were cut back, 1 base at V and 1 base at J, with 13 bases in the middle. The CDR3 loop spans 16 amino acids. Here the CDR3 reads CSARGQLIKTNEKLFF. CDR3 bases: TGCAGTGCTAGAGGACAGCTAATAAAAACTAATGAAAAACTGTTTTTT.

J is TRBJ2-1 and V is TRBV15; D uncertain. This CDR3 is built from 15 residues. Trimming left V 0 bases short and J 5 bases short, with 11 bases between. The germline CDR1 and CDR2 sequences are LNHNV and YYDKDF (reference sequence). The CDR3 is CATSRELLFNNEQFF. The CDR3 DNA sequence: TGTGCCACCAGCAGAGAACTTCTATTCAACAATGAGCAGTTCTTC. Filled out from reference TRBV15 and TRBJ2-1, the complete variable domain reads DAMVIQNPRYQVTQFGKPVTLSCSQTLNHNVMYWYQQKSSQAPKLLFHYYDKDFNNEADTPDNFQSRRPNTSFCFLDIRSPGLGDTAMYLCATSRELLFNNEQFFGPGTRLTVL.

This chain connects TRBV9 to TRBJ2-1; D is possibly TRBD1 (6 bases). V lost 3 bases and J 6 bases, leaving 16 bases between the germline ends. CDR3 length: 15 residues. Looked up from germline, CDR1 is SGDLS and CDR2 is YYNGEE. The CDR3 DNA reads TGTGCCAGCAGCGGGGGGCAGGGGTCCATCAATGAGCAGTTCTTC. Protein sequence: CASSGGQGSINEQFF. Looking up the rest from reference TRBV9 and TRBJ2-1 gives the full variable domain: DSGVTQTPKHLITATGQRVTLRCSPRSGDLSVYWYQQSLDQGLQFLIQYYNGEERAKGNILERFSAQQFPDLHSELNLSSLELGDSALYFCASSGGQGSINEQFFGPGTRLTVL.

The chain recombines TRBV7-9 with TRBJ2-7, with D possibly being TRBD1 (6 bases). With 5 bases removed from V and 3 bases from J, the gap between germline ends came to 14 bases. The CDR3 covers 14 residues. The germline V gene encodes CDR1 SEHNR and CDR2 FQNEAQ (reference sequence). The CDR3 sequence: CASSLQGNIYEQYF. The CDR3 coding sequence is TGTGCCAGCAGCCTACAGGGAAATATCTACGAGCAGTACTTC.

Notes on this clonotype: A much larger clone differs from this one at a single base, so this may be a read error. V gene TRBV20-1 combines with J gene TRBJ2-5, with D perhaps TRBD1 or TRBD2 (6 bases each). V was clipped by 7 bases and J by 5 bases, with 23 bases between them. CDR3 length: 15 residues. Per the germline V gene, CDR1 is DFQATT and CDR2 is SNEGSKA (reference sequence). CDR3 protein: CSVQRGRGLTETQYF. The CDR3 nucleotides are TGCAGTGTCCAACGGGGGCGGGGTTTAACGGAGACCCAGTACTTC.

In this sample, this clonotype turned up a few times. V is TRBV7-2 and J is TRBJ1-2; D possibly corresponds to TRBD1 (6 bases). The V end was cut by 2 bases, the J end by 2 bases, with 12 bases between. The CDR3 length is 15 residues. CDR1 and CDR2 (germline): SGHTA, FQGNSA. The CDR3 loop is CASSLSLGGNYGYTF. CDR3 bases: TGTGCCAGCAGCTTATCTTTGGGGGGCAACTATGGCTACACCTTC.

V is TRBV20-1 and J is TRBJ2-3; D could derive from TRBD1 or TRBD2 (6 bases each). CDR1 and CDR2 from the germline V gene are DFQATT and SNEGSKA (reference sequence). Trimming took 0 bases from V and 5 from J, leaving 21 bases between them. The CDR3 contains 17 residues. CDR3 residues: CSARDRDLGGYGDTQYF. The CDR3 nucleotides are TGCAGTGCTAGAGATCGGGATTTGGGGGGCTATGGAGATACGCAGTATTTT.

The chain has TRBV2 and TRBJ2-5, with 10 bases lining up with TRBD2. CDR3 length: 15 residues. Trimming cost V 5 bases and J 5 bases; bases outside gene matches: 8. Per germline, CDR1 SNHLY and CDR2 FYNNEI. Here the CDR3 DNA reads TGTGCCAGCAGTCGGAGCGGGGGGGCCGAGGAGACCCAGTACTTC. It yields the protein CASSRSGGAEETQYF.

This chain uses TRBV20-1 with TRBJ2-1; D might be TRBD2 (6 bases). The CDR3 consists of 16 residues. The germline V and J ends were trimmed by 1 base and 2 bases, with 15 bases remaining between them. CDR1 is DFQATT, CDR2 SNEGSKA, per germline (reference sequence). CDR3 sequence: CSARVPPGLPYNEQFF. The CDR3 DNA reads TGCAGTGCTAGAGTTCCTCCGGGACTGCCCTACAATGAGCAGTTCTTC.

This clonotype was seen a handful of times. This chain uses TRBV7-9 with TRBJ2-7, with TRBD1 matching 9 bases. The CDR3 sequence is 15 residues long. J lost 3 bases, V lost 1 base, and 4 bases had no gene match. Germline assignment: CDR1 SEHNR and CDR2 FQNEAQ (reference sequence). CDR3 loop: CASSLGWDRVYEQYF. The CDR3 DNA reads as TGTGCCAGCAGCTTAGGATGGGACAGGGTCTACGAGCAGTACTTC. Supplemented by reference TRBV7-9 and TRBJ2-7, the full variable domain reads DTGVSQNPRHKITKRGQNVTFRCDPISEHNRLYWYRQTLGQGPEFLTYFQNEAQLEKSRLLSDRFSAERPKGSFSTLEIQRTEQGDSAMYLCASSLGWDRVYEQYFGPGTRLTVT.

In its sample, this clonotype was seen a few times. The chain combines TRBV4-2 with TRBJ1-5, with 9 bases identical to TRBD1. Unmatched junction bases numbered 5, after V lost 0 bases and J lost 2 bases. Germline V gene sequence: CDR1 LGHNA, CDR2 YNFKEQ. The CDR3 totals 17 residues. In DNA form, the CDR3 reads TGTGCCAGCAGCCAAGATACTGGGACAGGGCGCAATCAGCCCCAGCATTTT. Amino acids: CASSQDTGTGRNQPQHF.

V is TRBV4-2 and J is TRBJ2-3; 8 positions match TRBD2. This CDR3 is 19 amino acids long. Germline V lookup: CDR1 LGHNA, CDR2 YNFKEQ. Losses at the gene ends were 3 bases for V and 1 base for J; bases not matched to a gene: 15. The CDR3 loop reads CASSQPTASAGDRTDTQYF. The DNA of the CDR3 is TGTGCCAGCAGCCAGCCCACAGCGTCAGCGGGGGACCGCACAGATACGCAGTATTTT.

V usage is TRBV5-6 and J usage is TRBJ1-2; 7 nucleotides align to TRBD1. Per the germline V gene, CDR1 is SGHDT and CDR2 is YYEEEE. V dropped 4 bases and J dropped 8; count of bases not matched to a gene: 14. This CDR3 region has 15 residues. The chain's CDR3 is CASSRPGQLDWGYTF. The CDR3 coding sequence is TGTGCCAGCAGCCGACCGGGACAGCTAGATTGGGGCTACACCTTC.

This clonotype was recorded a few times. This chain uses TRBV4-1 with TRBJ2-7; D not certain. Looked up from germline, CDR1 is MGHRA and CDR2 is YSYEKL. Trimming left V 1 base short and J 5 bases short, with 6 bases between. CDR3 length equals 12 residues. CDR3 DNA: TGCGCCAGCAGCCAAGTAAGGGACGAGCAGTACTTC. It specifies CASSQVRDEQYF.

This clonotype appeared a single time. This rearrangement joins TRBV4-3 to TRBJ1-2; TRBD1 matches 8 bases. The CDR3 has 17 amino acids. Germline CDR1 LGHNA, CDR2 YSLEER. The trim removed 3 bases at V and 8 bases at J, leaving 17 bases unmatched. The CDR3 nucleotides read TGCGCCAGCAGCCAGAGCGCTGTTGGACAGGGAAGAGGGGGCTACACCTTC. Encoded protein: CASSQSAVGQGRGGYTF.